This paragraph covers one T cell receptor beta chain sequence. Its antigen is not known. This specimen belongs to a study of chemoradiotherapy in HPV16-positive cancers. Study context: Candidate HPV-specific clones and shared TCR motifs came from a couple of HPV16-positive patients. Broader study findings: Non-HPV-specific T cells did not expand in tumors during treatment, whereas candidate HPV-specific clones and E7-related motifs did. HPV-responsive T-cell expansion during chemoradiotherapy was linked to improved recurrence-free survival in HPV16-positive patients.

The table came from immunoSEQ multiplex PCR; TCRdb's copy has only in-frame clones and leaves some out. The sample has over 7,000 clones; about 88% are singletons. Over chemoradiotherapy, repertoires were sampled more than once. CDR1 and CDR2 (germline): SGHVS, FNYEAQ. Trimming stripped 4 bases from V and 6 bases from J, with 15 bases between. This CDR3 is built from 15 residues. The source was tumor tissue, collected from a patient who underwent chemoradiotherapy. This chain uses TRBV7-6 with TRBJ2-2; tentatively, D is TRBD2 (6 bases). The receptor's source is a human donor with HPV-associated anogenital cancer. The CDR3 coding sequence is TGTGCCAGCAGCTCGACTAGTTCGAGGGCCGGGGAGCTGTTTTTT. Translated: CASSSTSSRAGELFF.